This section outlines one T cell receptor beta chain sequence together with its context. What it binds is unknown. Trimming took 5 bases from V and 4 from J, leaving 14 bases between them. The CDR3 contains 15 residues. Germline CDR1 and CDR2: LGHNA and YNFKEQ. Individual cDNA molecules received unique molecular identifiers. Via MiXCR, TCRdb re-called the 5' RACE reads, giving one row per CDR3 protein. There are under 85,000 distinct CDR3 sequences in the sample; roughly 15% occur only once, and approximately 3.8% lies in the top ten. This specimen belongs to a study of early T cells in non-severe SARS-CoV-2 infection. Turning to the study itself: Sequencing input comprised bulk RNA from unsorted whole blood; chain pairing was not available. Study conclusions and caveats: Private and CD4 specificities were missed by VDJdb matching, skewed to anti-spike CD8.

The specimen comprised whole blood, sampled at baseline. This clonotype originated in an adult who was a healthcare worker with PCR-confirmed SARS-CoV-2 infection or an uninfected control (not recorded which). This chain links TRBV4-2 with TRBJ2-2, with no clear D. CDR3 bases: TGTGCCAGCAGCTCTCCGGGCGGTGTCACCGGGGAGCTGTTTTTT. It encodes CASSSPGGVTGELFF.